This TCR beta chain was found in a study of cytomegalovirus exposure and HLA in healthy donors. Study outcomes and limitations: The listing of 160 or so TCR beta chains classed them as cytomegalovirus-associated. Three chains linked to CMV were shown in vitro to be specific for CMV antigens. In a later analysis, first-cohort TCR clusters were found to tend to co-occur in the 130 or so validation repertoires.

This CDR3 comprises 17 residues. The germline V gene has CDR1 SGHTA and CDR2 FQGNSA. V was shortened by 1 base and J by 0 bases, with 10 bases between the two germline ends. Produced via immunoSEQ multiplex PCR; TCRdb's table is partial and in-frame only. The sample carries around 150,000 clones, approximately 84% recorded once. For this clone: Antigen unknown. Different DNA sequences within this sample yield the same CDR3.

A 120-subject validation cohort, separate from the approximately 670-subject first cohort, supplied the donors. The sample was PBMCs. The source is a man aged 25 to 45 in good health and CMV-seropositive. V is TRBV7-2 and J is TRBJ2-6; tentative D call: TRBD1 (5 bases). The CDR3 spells CASSLGGGRSGANVLTF. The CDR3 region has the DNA TGTGCCAGCAGCTTAGGGGGCGGCCGCTCTGGGGCCAACGTCCTGACTTTC.